This T cell receptor (beta chain) was retrieved from a study of T-cell memory formation after mild COVID-19. This clonotype was observed a few times. 5'RACE with constant-segment primers yielded barcoded, UMI-tagged TCR alpha and TCR beta cDNA libraries. TCRdb recomputed calls from the 5' RACE reads with MiXCR, one row per CDR3 protein. In the table there are 250,000 to 400,000 distinct CDR3 sequences, roughly an eighth of which are singletons. In germline, CDR1 is ENHRY, CDR2 SYGVKD. J lost 1 base, V lost 6 bases, and 19 bases had no gene match. The CDR3 is made up of 21 amino acids. The sequence was obtained from a man younger than 30 who had mild COVID-19 (a few samples of this study predate the infection). Cell type and time point are not known. The sequenced sample consisted of PBMCs or a T cell subset sorted from them (not recorded which). The rearrangement links TRBV10-3 to TRBJ2-6; 9 bases match TRBD1. CDR3 bases: TGTGCCATCAGGACCGGGACAGGGTCCCTTCGTTTCGGATCTGGGGCCAACGTCCTGACTTTC. Translating it yields CAIRTGTGSLRFGSGANVLTF.